Listed here are 6 T cell receptor beta chains from one sample, sequenced in a study of CD8+ T cells in alopecia areata. Specified treatment: oral pan-JAK inhibitor, 5-10 mg twice daily. In each case, RNA was isolated and then reverse transcribed into cDNA as the sequencing template. Repertoires were generated with immunoSEQ multiplex PCR, while TCRdb's copy carries only in-frame clones and drops some. The data show 130,000 or so clones, around 83% seen once. Here the sequenced sample was CD8+ T cells sorted from blood, taken at week 4, from a patient treated with tofacitinib. These receptors all come from a human donor with alopecia areata.

This chain connects TRBV18 to TRBJ2-4; no firm D call. Trimming stripped 2 bases from V and 4 bases from J, with 6 bases between. The CDR3 has 13 amino acids. Germline V CDR1 and CDR2: KGHSH, LQKENI. Written as DNA, the CDR3 is TGTGCCAGCTCACCAGGCAGGAAAAACATTCAGTACTTC. Its protein is CASSPGRKNIQYF. Full variable domain (rest looked up from reference TRBV18 and TRBJ2-4): NAGVMQNPRHLVRRRGQEARLRCSPMKGHSHVYWYRQLPEEGLKFMVYLQKENIIDESGMPKERFSAEFPKEGPSILRIQQVVRGDSAAYFCASSPGRKNIQYFGAGTRLSVL.

V usage is TRBV14 and J usage is TRBJ2-3; D not certain. V dropped 0 bases and J dropped 2 bases, with 3 bases sitting between them. CDR1 and CDR2 (germline): SGHDN, FVKESK. This CDR3 spans 13 amino acids. The CDR3 region is CASSQEFTDTQYF. The CDR3 nucleotides read TGTGCCAGCAGCCAAGAGTTCACAGATACGCAGTATTTT.

The V gene is TRBV27, the J gene TRBJ2-2, with D hard to call. The CDR3 runs to 13 residues. Trimming took 3 bases from V and 4 from J, leaving 6 bases between them. Germline V CDR1 and CDR2: MNHEY, SMNVEV (reference sequence). CDR3 coding DNA: TGTGCCAGCAGTTTTACGGTCACCGGGGAGCTGTTTTTT. Protein: CASSFTVTGELFF.

CDR3 in amino acids: CASSLIWGGELFF. Here the CDR3 DNA reads TGTGCCAGCAGCTTAATTTGGGGCGGGGAGCTGTTTTTT. The gene calls are TRBV7-7 and TRBJ2-2, with no clear D. Per germline, CDR1 SSHAT and CDR2 FNYEAQ (reference sequence). V shed 2 bases and J shed 7 bases, with 8 bases lying between them. The CDR3 is made up of 13 amino acids.

The chain is built from TRBV11-2 and TRBJ2-1; D remains ambiguous. CDR3 length equals 13 residues. Germline-derived CDR1 and CDR2 are SGHAT and FQNNGV. The V end was cut by 2 bases, the J end by 5 bases, with 7 bases between. The CDR3 region is CASSLPNDNEQFF. The CDR3 DNA follows: TGTGCCAGCAGCTTACCGAACGACAATGAGCAGTTCTTC.

This clone was detected once. The chain is built from TRBV29-1 and TRBJ2-2, with D hard to call. The CDR3 loop spans 14 amino acids. V was cut by 2 bases and J by 2 bases, with 9 bases left in between. Looked up from germline, CDR1 is SQVTM and CDR2 is ANQGSEA. CDR3 nucleotides: TGCAGCGTTGAATGGCCAGCTAACACCGGGGAGCTGTTTTTT. Amino acid sequence: CSVEWPANTGELFF.